The 12 T cell receptor beta chains below were found in one sample sequenced in a study of cytomegalovirus exposure and HLA in healthy donors. This PCR relied on a set of 60 Vbeta primers and 13 Jbeta primers. Method: immunoSEQ multiplex PCR; TCRdb's copy keeps in-frame clones and lacks some. This table has around 150,000 clones, approximately 80% appearing once. Sequencing input: PBMCs. Receptors originate from a woman in her 50s in good health and CMV-seronegative.

The chain is built from TRBV5-8 and TRBJ2-1; D perhaps matches TRBD2 (6 bases). The CDR3 totals 14 residues. The germline gives CDR1 SGHTS, CDR2 YDEGEE. Trimming pared 2 bases from V and 9 bases from J, leaving 15 bases between. CDR3 coding DNA: TGTGCCAGCAGCTTCGAGGGACTTAGAGGTGAGCAGTTCTTC. This sequence encodes CASSFEGLRGEQFF.

V is TRBV6-1 and J is TRBJ1-2, with D unclear. The V end lost 2 bases, the J end lost 4 bases, and 8 bases lay between the germline ends. Germline-derived CDR1 and CDR2 are MNHNS and SASEGT. The CDR3 consists of 13 residues. CDR3 in DNA: TGTGCCAGCAGTGAATCTAGAAGCTATGGCTACACCTTC. Translating it yields CASSESRSYGYTF.

The V call is TRBV6-5, the J call TRBJ1-6, with 8 positions matching TRBD1. This CDR3 is built from 14 residues. V lost 2 bases to trimming and J lost 10 bases; unmatched junction nucleotides: 4. Germline CDR1 reads MNHEY; CDR2 reads SVGAGI. The chain's CDR3 is CASSYQGARSPLHF. The CDR3 DNA follows: TGTGCCAGCAGTTACCAGGGGGCGCGGTCACCCCTCCACTTT.

This clone appeared a single time. The rearrangement links TRBV4-3 to TRBJ1-5, with 7 nucleotides matching TRBD1. The CDR3 spans 14 residues. CDR1 is LGHNA and CDR2 is YSLEER in the germline V gene. J lost 6 bases, V lost 2 bases, and 4 bases had no gene match. The CDR3 sequence is CASSQRQGGQPQHF. The CDR3 DNA sequence: TGCGCCAGCAGCCAAAGACAGGGCGGTCAGCCCCAGCATTTT.

The table lists this clone with a count of one. The gene calls are TRBV5-1 and TRBJ2-1; 9 bases map to TRBD2. Germline V gene sequence: CDR1 SGHRS, CDR2 YFSETQ. The CDR3 extends over 13 amino acids. Trimming at V came to 2 bases and at J to 10 bases, leaving 4 bases not matched to a gene. CDR3 in DNA: TGCGCCAGCAGCTTCGGGACTAGCAGGGAGCAGTTCTTC. Encoded protein: CASSFGTSREQFF.

V is TRBV5-1 and J is TRBJ1-1; D remains ambiguous. The germline V gene encodes CDR1 SGHRS and CDR2 YFSETQ. This CDR3 has 15 amino acids. V was cut by 0 bases and J by 1 base, with 10 bases left in between. Here the CDR3 DNA reads TGCGCCAGCAGCTTGGCGACAAATAAGAACACTGAAGCTTTCTTT. Translating it yields CASSLATNKNTEAFF.

In this sample, this clone turned up a few times. The genes are TRBV19 and TRBJ1-2; tentative D call: TRBD1 (5 bases). The CDR3 runs to 15 residues. V lost 6 bases to trimming and J lost 8 bases, with 22 bases between them. Germline assignment: CDR1 LNHDA and CDR2 SQIVND (reference sequence). This chain's CDR3 is CASSPIPRRGGGYTF. The CDR3 nucleotides are TGTGCCAGTAGCCCCATCCCCCGAAGGGGAGGCGGCTACACCTTC. The complete variable domain, with remaining parts taken from reference TRBV19 and TRBJ1-2, reads DGGITQSPKYLFRKEGQNVTLSCEQNLNHDAMYWYRQDPGQGLRLIYYSQIVNDFQKGDIAEGYSVSREKKESFPLTVTSAQKNPTAFYLCASSPIPRRGGGYTFGSGTRLTVV.

V usage is TRBV9 and J usage is TRBJ2-2; TRBD2 might be the D (6 bases). The V gene's germline CDR1 is SGDLS and CDR2 YYNGEE. V dropped 6 bases and J dropped 7 bases, with 19 bases sitting between them. This CDR3 comprises 15 residues. The CDR3 reads CASNLLGTPSGELFF. Written as DNA, the CDR3 is TGTGCCAGCAACCTTCTAGGGACTCCGAGCGGGGAGCTGTTTTTT. The complete variable domain, with remaining parts taken from reference TRBV9 and TRBJ2-2, reads DSGVTQTPKHLITATGQRVTLRCSPRSGDLSVYWYQQSLDQGLQFLIQYYNGEERAKGNILERFSAQQFPDLHSELNLSSLELGDSALYFCASNLLGTPSGELFFGEGSRLTVL.

The gene calls are TRBV6-5 and TRBJ1-5, with 10 bases fitting TRBD1. V gave up 6 bases and J gave up 2 bases; unmatched junction bases: 4. Germline V CDR1 and CDR2: MNHEY, SVGAGI. The CDR3 spans 15 residues. CDR3 in amino acids: CASRRDRGGNQPQHF. CDR3 in DNA: TGTGCCAGCAGAAGGGACAGGGGAGGCAATCAGCCCCAGCATTTT.

The V and J genes are TRBV19 and TRBJ2-1, with D unresolved. The V and J ends lost 5 bases and 0 bases respectively, with 11 bases between them. Germline V gene sequence: CDR1 LNHDA, CDR2 SQIVND (reference sequence). The CDR3 spans 15 residues. CDR3 residues: CASSPGTSSYNEQFF. CDR3 DNA: TGTGCCAGTAGTCCCGGTACGAGCTCCTACAATGAGCAGTTCTTC.

With respect to this clone: A far larger clone is only one base removed, so a read error is likely. The chain couples TRBV5-6 to TRBJ1-4, with 10 bases fitting TRBD1. This CDR3 is built from 14 residues. From germline, CDR1 is SGHDT and CDR2 YYEEEE. V shed 4 bases, J shed 8 bases, and the junction held 5 bases outside the gene matches. In nucleotides, the CDR3 is TGTGCCAGCAGCGGGACAGGGGTTGGCGAAAAACTGTTTTTT. It yields the protein CASSGTGVGEKLFF.

J is TRBJ2-1 and V is TRBV6-1; possibly TRBD2 for D (7 bases). Trimming shortened V by 0 bases and J by 9 bases, and 21 bases separated the two germline ends. This CDR3 is built from 17 residues. Germline V gene data show CDR1 as MNHNS and CDR2 as SASEGT. CDR3 in DNA: TGTGCCAGCAGTGAAGCTATAGGAGGGGGGGGCCTCCTTGAGCAGTTCTTC. Its translation is CASSEAIGGGGLLEQFF.